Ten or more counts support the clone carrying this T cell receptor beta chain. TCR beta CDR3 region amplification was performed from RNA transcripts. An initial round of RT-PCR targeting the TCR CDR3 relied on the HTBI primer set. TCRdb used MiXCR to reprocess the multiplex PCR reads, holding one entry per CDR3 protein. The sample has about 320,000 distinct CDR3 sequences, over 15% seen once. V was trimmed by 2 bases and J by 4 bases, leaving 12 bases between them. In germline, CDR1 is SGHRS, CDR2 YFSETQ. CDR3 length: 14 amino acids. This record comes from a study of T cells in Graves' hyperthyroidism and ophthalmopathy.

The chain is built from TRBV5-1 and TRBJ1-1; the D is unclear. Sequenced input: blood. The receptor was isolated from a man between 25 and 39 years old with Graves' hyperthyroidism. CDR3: CASSFRGWSTEAFF. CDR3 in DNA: TGCGCCAGCAGCTTCCGGGGATGGAGCACTGAAGCTTTCTTT.